This T cell receptor beta chain was obtained from a study of blood T cell repertoires in COVID-19. Study context: Samples taken during acute and convalescent COVID-19 were collected in the United States, Italy and Spain. T cells, B-cell-depleted T cells, or PBMCs supplied cDNA or gDNA.

This CDR3 contains 15 residues. CDR1 and CDR2 (germline): SGHTA, FQGNSA. Trimming cost V 2 bases and J 5 bases; bases outside gene matches: 7. In the original analysis: Reference gene primer amplification yielded estimated nucleated cell counts. Clones were sequenced by immunoSEQ multiplex PCR, and TCRdb holds only the in-frame ones, with some missing. D and trimming were read from the DNA, whereas the V and J calls and clone size are those reported in that table. The table includes 220,000 or so clones, roughly nine tenths detected once. The source is a woman in her forties or fifties with COVID-19, enrolled during active disease. Sequencing was carried out using peripheral blood. This chain uses TRBV7-2 with TRBJ2-7; 9 bases line up with TRBD2. CDR3 nucleotide sequence: TGTGCCAGCAGCTTACGGCGGGGGGGCGGGCACGAGCAGTACTTC. Its translation is CASSLRRGGGHEQYF.